This T cell receptor (beta chain) was recorded in a study of CD8+CD57+ T cells in acquired aplastic anemia. Study conclusions and caveats: The same twenty-nine CD8+ CDR3 sequences occurred in patients and in controls.

Patients included in sequencing had previously demonstrated CD8+CD57+ cell expansion by flow cytometry. TCR beta VDJ and CDR3 profiling used genomic DNA as template. TCRdb reprocessed the reads via MiXCR and lists one record per CDR3 protein. The data show about half a million distinct CDR3 sequences, with 25% to 40% seen just once and about 0.8% held by the top ten. This clonotype was observed many times. Its antigen is not identified. Germline V CDR1 and CDR2: DFQATT, SNEGSKA (reference sequence). After removal of 6 bases from V and 8 bases from J, the junction contained 7 bases not matched to a gene. The CDR3 runs 12 residues.

The sequenced material came from sorted CD4+, CD8+, or CD8+CD57+ T cells (not recorded which) from PBMCs. This clonotype originated in a human donor with aplastic anemia. The chain couples TRBV20-1 to TRBJ1-5, with 7 bases fitting TRBD1. The chain's CDR3 is CSATSGTEPQHF. The CDR3 bases are TGCAGTGCGACGTCGGGGACAGAGCCCCAGCATTTT.